Each of the 18 T cell receptor beta chains below was sequenced from the same sample in a study of T cell changes during pregnancy in multiple sclerosis. Assay: immunoSEQ multiplex PCR; the TCRdb copy retains only in-frame clones and omits some. The repertoire holds roughly 85,000 clones, with approximately 93% as singletons. Sequences were derived from peripheral blood, sampled in the first trimester of pregnancy. These receptors were obtained from a female donor with multiple sclerosis, enrolled in a pregnancy study.

This clone has a single count. The chain uses TRBV9 and TRBJ2-1, with TRBD1 matching over 12 bases. The V and J ends lost 2 bases and 7 bases, in that order; junction bases with no gene match: 7. CDR3 size: 16 residues. Germline V lookup: CDR1 SGDLS, CDR2 YYNGEE. CDR3 nucleotides: TGTGCCAGCAGCGTTGCCGGGACAGGGGGCGGGAATGAGCAGTTCTTC. Translating gives CASSVAGTGGGNEQFF.

This sequence joins TRBV7-8 and TRBJ2-1; a weak D match, TRBD2 (5 bases). The V and J ends lost 3 bases and 1 base respectively, with 10 bases between them. There are 15 residues in the CDR3. Germline values: CDR1 SGHVS, CDR2 FQNEAQ. The CDR3 reads CASSFTAASYNEQFF. DNA of the CDR3: TGTGCCAGCAGCTTTACAGCGGCTTCCTACAATGAGCAGTTCTTC.

The rearrangement links TRBV6-1 to TRBJ2-7; perhaps TRBD1 as D (5 bases). Trimming pared 6 bases from V and 2 bases from J, leaving 11 bases between. The CDR3 contains 13 residues. Germline lookup yields CDR1 MNHNS and CDR2 SASEGT. The CDR3 protein is CASRSTATYEQYF. CDR3 sequence (DNA): TGTGCCAGCAGGTCGACAGCCACCTACGAGCAGTACTTC.

The chain joins TRBV6-4 to TRBJ1-4; a weak D match, TRBD1 (5 bases). Looked up from germline, CDR1 is MRHNA and CDR2 is SNTAGT. The CDR3 covers 14 residues. Trimming shortened V by 7 bases and J by 1 base, and 10 bases separated the two germline ends. This chain's CDR3 is CASTSRVTNEKLFF. CDR3 sequence (DNA): TGTGCCAGCACTTCCAGGGTAACTAATGAAAAACTGTTTTTT.

CDR3 bases: TGTGCCAGTAGTGACAGGGGTAGTAATGAAAAACTGTTTTTT. Translated, it gives CASSDRGSNEKLFF. V usage is TRBV19 and J usage is TRBJ1-4; 8 nucleotides line up with TRBD1. This CDR3 has 14 residues. The germline V gene encodes CDR1 LNHDA and CDR2 SQIVND (reference sequence). V trimming: 5 bases; J trimming: 4 bases; junction bases outside the gene matches: 3.

The chain combines TRBV7-9 with TRBJ2-5; no definite D call. The CDR3 sequence is 14 residues long. The ends were cut back, 1 base at V and 1 base at J, with 7 bases in the middle. Looked up from germline, CDR1 is SEHNR and CDR2 is FQNEAQ (reference sequence). CDR3 sequence: CASSLGSSQETQYF. The CDR3 DNA reads as TGTGCCAGCAGCTTAGGGTCCAGCCAAGAGACCCAGTACTTC.

The rearrangement joins TRBV5-1 to TRBJ2-5, with 9 bases matching TRBD2. CDR1 is SGHRS and CDR2 is YFSETQ in the germline V gene. The CDR3 sequence is 15 residues long. The V gene end was trimmed by 0 bases and the J gene end by 4 bases; junction bases not matched to a gene: 4. The CDR3 DNA reads as TGCGCCAGCAGCTTGGGGGTAGCGGGGGCAGAGACCCAGTACTTC. As protein: CASSLGVAGAETQYF. Using reference TRBV5-1 and TRBJ2-5 for the parts outside the CDR3, the full variable domain is KAGVTQTPRYLIKTRGQQVTLSCSPISGHRSVSWYQQTPGQGLQFLFEYFSETQRNKGNFPGRFSGRQFSNSRSEMNVSTLELGDSALYLCASSLGVAGAETQYFGPGTRLLVL.

This chain joins TRBV5-1 and TRBJ1-6; D uncertain. V gave up 3 bases and J gave up 6 bases, with 10 bases separating them. Germline CDR1 is SGHRS and CDR2 is YFSETQ. This CDR3 comprises 14 residues. The CDR3 here is CASSYPGGNSPLHF. Written as DNA, the CDR3 is TGCGCCAGCAGCTACCCAGGAGGTAATTCACCCCTCCACTTT.

The V call is TRBV7-3, the J call TRBJ2-3, with D possibly being TRBD2 (6 bases). The CDR3 contains 16 residues. Deletions cut 1 base from V and 3 bases from J, with 14 bases between. Germline values: CDR1 SGHTA, CDR2 FQGTGA. The CDR3: CASSLSRRVRTDTQYF. CDR3 sequence (DNA): TGTGCCAGCAGCTTAAGCCGGAGGGTGAGGACAGATACGCAGTATTTT. The full variable domain, its missing parts supplied by reference TRBV7-3 and TRBJ2-3, is GAGVSQTPSNKVTEKGKYVELRCDPISGHTALYWYRQSLGQGPEFLIYFQGTGAADDSGLPNDRFFAVRPEGSVSTLKIQRTERGDSAVYLCASSLSRRVRTDTQYFGPGTRLTVL.

The chain links TRBV5-1 to TRBJ2-1; D call uncertain. V dropped 2 bases and J dropped 5 bases, with 14 bases sitting between them. The germline V gene encodes CDR1 SGHRS and CDR2 YFSETQ. The CDR3 extends over 15 amino acids. CDR3 region: CASSFRLEPNNEQFF. DNA for the CDR3: TGCGCCAGCAGCTTTAGACTGGAGCCTAACAATGAGCAGTTCTTC. Full variable domain (outside the CDR3, taken from reference TRBV5-1 and TRBJ2-1): KAGVTQTPRYLIKTRGQQVTLSCSPISGHRSVSWYQQTPGQGLQFLFEYFSETQRNKGNFPGRFSGRQFSNSRSEMNVSTLELGDSALYLCASSFRLEPNNEQFFGPGTRLTVL.

The chain couples TRBV7-2 to TRBJ2-1; 7 bases align to TRBD2. The CDR3 runs to 15 residues. V lost 5 bases to trimming and J lost 0 bases; unmatched junction nucleotides: 4. The germline V gene has CDR1 SGHTA and CDR2 FQGNSA. The CDR3 DNA reads as TGTGCCAGCAGCCTTAGCGGGCCCTCCTACAATGAGCAGTTCTTC. It codes for CASSLSGPSYNEQFF.

The chain employs TRBV19 and TRBJ2-3; the match to TRBD2 covers 13 bases. Germline V lookup: CDR1 LNHDA, CDR2 SQIVND (reference sequence). V shed 6 bases and J 5 bases; nucleotides not matched to a gene: 8. CDR3 length: 16 amino acids. CDR3 protein: CASRDPGLAGKDTQYF. The CDR3 DNA is TGTGCCAGTAGAGATCCGGGACTAGCGGGGAAAGATACGCAGTATTTT.

The rearrangement joins TRBV7-2 to TRBJ2-1, with 8 bases lining up with TRBD1. The CDR3 loop spans 14 amino acids. J was trimmed by 9 bases and V by 3 bases; bases with no gene match: 7. CDR1 SGHTA and CDR2 FQGNSA come from the germline V gene. CDR3 loop: CASSFAGGMGEQFF. The DNA for the CDR3 is TGTGCCAGCAGCTTCGCAGGGGGCATGGGTGAGCAGTTCTTC.

The chain uses TRBV6-5 and TRBJ2-7; D perhaps matches TRBD2 (6 bases). V gave up 5 bases and J gave up 2 bases, with 13 bases separating them. The CDR3 runs 14 residues. Germline lookup yields CDR1 MNHEY and CDR2 SVGAGI. CDR3 in DNA: TGTGCCAGCAGTCTGGGCGGGGAAGCCTACGAGCAGTACTTC. Its translation is CASSLGGEAYEQYF.

The J gene is TRBJ2-3, the V gene TRBV19; possibly TRBD1 for D (5 bases). Germline CDR1 and CDR2: LNHDA and SQIVND (reference sequence). The CDR3 has 16 amino acids. Trimming cost V 2 bases and J 0 bases, with 12 bases left between them. The CDR3, as DNA: TGTGCCAGTAGTATATTTGCAGGGATTAGCACAGATACGCAGTATTTT. This translates into CASSIFAGISTDTQYF. The entire variable domain, with the rest obtained from reference TRBV19 and TRBJ2-3, is as follows: DGGITQSPKYLFRKEGQNVTLSCEQNLNHDAMYWYRQDPGQGLRLIYYSQIVNDFQKGDIAEGYSVSREKKESFPLTVTSAQKNPTAFYLCASSIFAGISTDTQYFGPGTRLTVL.

J is TRBJ1-1 and V is TRBV5-1; 10 nucleotides line up with TRBD1. Germline values: CDR1 SGHRS, CDR2 YFSETQ. J was trimmed by 4 bases and V by 4 bases; bases with no gene match: 4. The CDR3 totals 14 residues. The CDR3 DNA is TGCGCCAGCAGCCGACAGGGGGCAGGCACTGAAGCTTTCTTT. This codes for CASSRQGAGTEAFF.

The chain combines TRBV5-6 with TRBJ1-2; 10 bases agree with TRBD1. The CDR3 runs 14 residues. After removal of 4 bases from V and 2 bases from J, the junction contained 2 bases not matched to a gene. Per the germline V gene, CDR1 is SGHDT and CDR2 is YYEEEE. CDR3 DNA sequence: TGTGCCAGCAGCGTGACAGGGGGCAACTATGGCTACACCTTC. Its translation: CASSVTGGNYGYTF.

The J gene is TRBJ2-7, the V gene TRBV2; 8 bases line up with TRBD2. CDR1 is SNHLY, CDR2 FYNNEI, per germline. V trimming: 4 bases; J trimming: 3 bases; junction bases outside the gene matches: 14. The CDR3 sequence is 17 residues long. The CDR3: CASSGGGTGLVIYEQYF. As DNA, the CDR3 is TGTGCCAGCAGTGGCGGGGGAACGGGACTAGTGATCTACGAGCAGTACTTC.